This T cell receptor beta chain was found in a study of blood T cell repertoires in COVID-19. Source study methods: Amplifying reference gene primers gave estimates of nucleated cell counts. Assay used: immunoSEQ multiplex PCR; TCRdb lists only in-frame clones, some missing. The D gene and trimming were derived from the DNA, and the V and J assignments and clone size from that table. The sample carries a few hundred thousand clones, 84% recorded once. This CDR3 contains 19 residues. CDR1 and CDR2 (germline): LGHDT, YNNKEL (reference sequence). Trimming removed 1 base at V and 6 bases at J, with 27 bases between.

The sequence was obtained from a woman in her thirties or forties who had recovered from COVID-19. What was sequenced was peripheral blood. The rearrangement links TRBV3-1 (or the pseudogene TRBV3-2) to TRBJ1-2; the D gene is possibly TRBD1 (5 bases). The CDR3 DNA sequence: TGTGCCAGCAGCCAAGTTGGTTACTCCCTCGAGGGGACGGGGGATGGCTACACCTTC. This encodes CASSQVGYSLEGTGDGYTF.